The text below deals with one T cell receptor beta chain. Its antigen is unidentified. In the PCR, 60 Vbeta and 13 Jbeta primers were used. Produced via immunoSEQ multiplex PCR; TCRdb's table is partial and in-frame only. This sample has approximately 250,000 clones; about three quarters occur once, and the top ten carry approximately 0.47%. The data belong to a study of cytomegalovirus exposure and HLA in healthy donors. Across the whole study: From 150 million to 200 million T cells, an earlier analysis saw 120 million or so unique TCR beta sequences. Findings of the study overall: Apart from CMV serostatus, no immune exposure information was available. Indistinguishable V segments, including TRBV6-2 and TRBV6-3, were excluded. A later look showed TCR association rates differing by HLA locus, highest for DRB1 and lowest for HLA-C.

The germline V gene has CDR1 MDHEN and CDR2 SYDVKM. The CDR3 is 16 residues long. Trimming removed 8 bases from V and 1 base from J; junction bases left unmatched: 5. This chain joins TRBV28 and TRBJ2-1; 13 nucleotides align to TRBD2. This receptor was taken from a boy aged 10-17 years in good health and CMV-seronegative. Sequences were obtained from PBMCs. The CDR3 loop is CASRSTSGRSYNEQFF. The CDR3 DNA sequence: TGTGCCAGCCGATCGACTAGCGGGAGGTCCTACAATGAGCAGTTCTTC.